This note documents a single TCR beta chain sequence. Its antigen is undetermined. The data belong to a study of cytomegalovirus exposure and HLA in healthy donors. Germline trimming cut 3 bases from V and 7 bases from J; bases unmatched to any gene: 4. In germline, CDR1 is SGDLS, CDR2 YYNGEE. The CDR3 has 15 amino acids. Whole-study findings and limits: Later analysis suggested links between common viral pathogens and several top significant clusters. In vitro assays verified that a few CMV-associated chains recognized CMV antigens specifically. According to the study, 180 or so TCR beta chains were cytomegalovirus-associated.

The PCR employed 60 Vbeta primers together with 13 Jbeta primers. Method: immunoSEQ multiplex PCR; TCRdb's copy keeps in-frame clones and lacks some. This sample has some 250,000 clones, with 82% found just once. Sequenced sample: PBMCs. The chain links TRBV9 to TRBJ2-3; TRBD2 matches at 14 bases. This TCR derives from a woman in her forties in good health and CMV-seropositive. The CDR3 sequence: CASSEGLAGVYTQYF. The CDR3 DNA reads as TGTGCCAGCAGCGAGGGACTAGCGGGAGTTTATACGCAGTATTTT.